The 20 T cell receptor beta chains given below trace back to one sample, sequenced in a study of T cells expressing NK-cell markers. TCRdb re-analyzed the 5' RACE reads; it lists each CDR3 protein once, without DNA. The sample has more than 120,000 distinct CDR3 sequences. Sequencing was carried out using blood T cells: a sorted CD56 or NKG2C T cell subset, CD4+ or CD8+ T cells, or bulk PBMC T cells (not recorded which). Receptors originate from a man aged 18 to 35 in good health.

J is TRBJ1-5 and V is TRBV18. The CDR3 sequence is 19 residues long. Germline V gene sequence: CDR1 KGHSH, CDR2 LQKENI. The CDR3 loop is CASSPPMGDGGNSNQPQHF. The entire variable domain, with the rest obtained from reference TRBV18 and TRBJ1-5, is as follows: NAGVMQNPRHLVRRRGQEARLRCSPMKGHSHVYWYRQLPEEGLKFMVYLQKENIIDESGMPKERFSAEFPKEGPSILRIQQVVRGDSAAYFCASSPPMGDGGNSNQPQHFGDGTRLSIL.

The genes are TRBV7-6 and TRBJ2-3; TCRdb selects TRBD2, and the lack of DNA leaves this call unchecked. Germline CDR1 SGHVS, CDR2 FNYEAQ. This CDR3 has 15 residues. The CDR3 reads CASSPTGTMIDTQYF.

The gene calls are TRBV19 and TRBJ2-4; TCRdb gives TRBD2 as the D gene, but with no DNA this cannot be confirmed. The CDR3 has 17 amino acids. The germline gives CDR1 LNHDA, CDR2 SQIVND (reference sequence). CDR3 in amino acids: CASSIVSLAGAKNIQYF.

The CDR3 sequence is CASTQGLEGNQPQHF. V and J are TRBV10-2 and TRBJ1-5; absent DNA, TCRdb's TRBD1 call cannot be checked. This CDR3 contains 15 residues. Germline CDR1 reads WSHSY; CDR2 reads SAAADI.

The chain is built from TRBV7-9 and TRBJ2-5; the D call of TRBD2 rests on TCRdb alone, since no DNA is present to check it. Germline V gene data show CDR1 as SEHNR and CDR2 as FQNEAQ (reference sequence). The CDR3 runs to 16 residues. This chain's CDR3 is CASSLPGLAGQETQYF. The full variable domain, rest sourced from reference TRBV7-9 and TRBJ2-5, is DTGVSQNPRHKITKRGQNVTFRCDPISEHNRLYWYRQTLGQGPEFLTYFQNEAQLEKSRLLSDRFSAERPKGSFSTLEIQRTEQGDSAMYLCASSLPGLAGQETQYFGPGTRLLVL.

The V call is TRBV6-2 or TRBV6-3, the J call TRBJ2-7; TCRdb picks TRBD2, but there is no DNA to check that call. The germline V gene encodes CDR1 MNHEY and CDR2 SVGEGT. The CDR3 has 16 amino acids. The chain's CDR3 is CASSYGRQGTIYEQYF.

The CDR3 region is CASGTDPYNSPLHF. V gene TRBV19 combines with J gene TRBJ1-6; TCRdb lists TRBD1, though no DNA is available to test this call. In germline, CDR1 is LNHDA, CDR2 SQIVND (reference sequence). This CDR3 spans 14 amino acids.

The chain recombines TRBV7-9 with TRBJ2-7. The CDR3 totals 13 residues. Germline-derived CDR1 and CDR2 are SEHNR and FQNEAQ (reference sequence). The CDR3 here is CASSLMSEYEQYF.

The CDR3 reads CASSGTGASGSWHEQFF. This chain uses TRBV9 with TRBJ2-1; the D call from TCRdb, TRBD2, cannot be confirmed without DNA. CDR3 length: 17 amino acids. Germline V lookup: CDR1 SGDLS, CDR2 YYNGEE. Full variable domain (missing parts from reference TRBV9 and TRBJ2-1): DSGVTQTPKHLITATGQRVTLRCSPRSGDLSVYWYQQSLDQGLQFLIQYYNGEERAKGNILERFSAQQFPDLHSELNLSSLELGDSALYFCASSGTGASGSWHEQFFGPGTRLTVL.

The chain recombines TRBV4-3 with TRBJ2-1. CDR3 length: 14 amino acids. The germline CDR1 and CDR2 sequences are LGHNA and YSLEER. CDR3 loop: CASSQEGTSNEQFF.

V and J are TRBV12-3 or TRBV12-4 and TRBJ2-5; TCRdb picks TRBD1, but there is no DNA to check that call. The CDR3 is made up of 15 amino acids. CDR3 amino acids: CASRGDRVYEETQYF.

This sequence joins TRBV7-8 and TRBJ1-2. The CDR3 has 12 residues. Germline V gene sequence: CDR1 SGHVS, CDR2 FQNEAQ. The CDR3 here is CASSAGDGRYTF.

CDR3 protein: CASSQDFAAGAYNEQFF. The V gene is TRBV4-2, the J gene TRBJ2-1. Germline lookup yields CDR1 LGHNA and CDR2 YNFKEQ. The CDR3 totals 17 residues.

The CDR3 sequence: CASGRGDNEQFF. This chain connects TRBV6-6 to TRBJ2-1; as DNA is missing, the TRBD1 call by TCRdb cannot be tested. Germline V gene sequence: CDR1 MNHNY, CDR2 SVGAGI (reference sequence). CDR3 size: 12 residues.

The V gene is TRBV5-4, the J gene TRBJ2-5; lacking DNA, the TRBD2 call made by TCRdb goes unchecked. Germline V gene data show CDR1 as SGHNT and CDR2 as YYREEE (reference sequence). The CDR3 contains 15 residues. The CDR3 loop reads CASSRWTSGTETQYF.

CDR3 sequence reads: CASSQDQNGFWETQYF. The chain combines TRBV14 with TRBJ2-5. The length of the CDR3 is 16 residues. Per the germline V gene, CDR1 is SGHDN and CDR2 is FVKESK.

This chain uses TRBV13 with TRBJ2-1; TCRdb picks TRBD2, but there is no DNA to check that call. CDR1 PRHDT and CDR2 FYEKMQ come from the germline V gene (reference sequence). The CDR3 spans 12 residues. This CDR3 is CASSLGYASPFF.

This rearrangement joins TRBV11-2 to TRBJ2-1; the TCRdb D gene call, TRBD2, has no DNA to confirm it. CDR3 length: 15 residues. Germline V lookup: CDR1 SGHAT, CDR2 FQNNGV. The CDR3 here is CASSFLAGVGNEQFF.

The chain carries TRBV7-9 and TRBJ2-6. CDR3 length: 16 amino acids. Germline CDR1 and CDR2: SEHNR and FQNEAQ (reference sequence). The CDR3 protein is CASSLFIGSGANVLTF.

CDR3 in amino acids: CSARTGTYNEQFF. This sequence joins TRBV20-1 and TRBJ2-1; TCRdb indicates TRBD1, and absent DNA this call remains unverified. This CDR3 has 13 amino acids. The germline V gene encodes CDR1 DFQATT and CDR2 SNEGSKA (reference sequence).